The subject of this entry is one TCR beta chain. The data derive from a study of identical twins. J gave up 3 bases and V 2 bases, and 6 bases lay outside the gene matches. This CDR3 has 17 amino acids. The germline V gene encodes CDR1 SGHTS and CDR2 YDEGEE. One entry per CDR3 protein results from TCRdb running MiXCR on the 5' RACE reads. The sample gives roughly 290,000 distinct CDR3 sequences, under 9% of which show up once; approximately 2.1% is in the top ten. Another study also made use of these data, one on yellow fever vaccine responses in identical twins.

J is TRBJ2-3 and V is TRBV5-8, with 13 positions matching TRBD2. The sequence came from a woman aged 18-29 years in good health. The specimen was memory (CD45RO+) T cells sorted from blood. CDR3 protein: CASSLILAGGHTDTQYF. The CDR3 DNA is TGTGCCAGCAGCTTAATACTAGCGGGGGGGCATACAGATACGCAGTATTTT.